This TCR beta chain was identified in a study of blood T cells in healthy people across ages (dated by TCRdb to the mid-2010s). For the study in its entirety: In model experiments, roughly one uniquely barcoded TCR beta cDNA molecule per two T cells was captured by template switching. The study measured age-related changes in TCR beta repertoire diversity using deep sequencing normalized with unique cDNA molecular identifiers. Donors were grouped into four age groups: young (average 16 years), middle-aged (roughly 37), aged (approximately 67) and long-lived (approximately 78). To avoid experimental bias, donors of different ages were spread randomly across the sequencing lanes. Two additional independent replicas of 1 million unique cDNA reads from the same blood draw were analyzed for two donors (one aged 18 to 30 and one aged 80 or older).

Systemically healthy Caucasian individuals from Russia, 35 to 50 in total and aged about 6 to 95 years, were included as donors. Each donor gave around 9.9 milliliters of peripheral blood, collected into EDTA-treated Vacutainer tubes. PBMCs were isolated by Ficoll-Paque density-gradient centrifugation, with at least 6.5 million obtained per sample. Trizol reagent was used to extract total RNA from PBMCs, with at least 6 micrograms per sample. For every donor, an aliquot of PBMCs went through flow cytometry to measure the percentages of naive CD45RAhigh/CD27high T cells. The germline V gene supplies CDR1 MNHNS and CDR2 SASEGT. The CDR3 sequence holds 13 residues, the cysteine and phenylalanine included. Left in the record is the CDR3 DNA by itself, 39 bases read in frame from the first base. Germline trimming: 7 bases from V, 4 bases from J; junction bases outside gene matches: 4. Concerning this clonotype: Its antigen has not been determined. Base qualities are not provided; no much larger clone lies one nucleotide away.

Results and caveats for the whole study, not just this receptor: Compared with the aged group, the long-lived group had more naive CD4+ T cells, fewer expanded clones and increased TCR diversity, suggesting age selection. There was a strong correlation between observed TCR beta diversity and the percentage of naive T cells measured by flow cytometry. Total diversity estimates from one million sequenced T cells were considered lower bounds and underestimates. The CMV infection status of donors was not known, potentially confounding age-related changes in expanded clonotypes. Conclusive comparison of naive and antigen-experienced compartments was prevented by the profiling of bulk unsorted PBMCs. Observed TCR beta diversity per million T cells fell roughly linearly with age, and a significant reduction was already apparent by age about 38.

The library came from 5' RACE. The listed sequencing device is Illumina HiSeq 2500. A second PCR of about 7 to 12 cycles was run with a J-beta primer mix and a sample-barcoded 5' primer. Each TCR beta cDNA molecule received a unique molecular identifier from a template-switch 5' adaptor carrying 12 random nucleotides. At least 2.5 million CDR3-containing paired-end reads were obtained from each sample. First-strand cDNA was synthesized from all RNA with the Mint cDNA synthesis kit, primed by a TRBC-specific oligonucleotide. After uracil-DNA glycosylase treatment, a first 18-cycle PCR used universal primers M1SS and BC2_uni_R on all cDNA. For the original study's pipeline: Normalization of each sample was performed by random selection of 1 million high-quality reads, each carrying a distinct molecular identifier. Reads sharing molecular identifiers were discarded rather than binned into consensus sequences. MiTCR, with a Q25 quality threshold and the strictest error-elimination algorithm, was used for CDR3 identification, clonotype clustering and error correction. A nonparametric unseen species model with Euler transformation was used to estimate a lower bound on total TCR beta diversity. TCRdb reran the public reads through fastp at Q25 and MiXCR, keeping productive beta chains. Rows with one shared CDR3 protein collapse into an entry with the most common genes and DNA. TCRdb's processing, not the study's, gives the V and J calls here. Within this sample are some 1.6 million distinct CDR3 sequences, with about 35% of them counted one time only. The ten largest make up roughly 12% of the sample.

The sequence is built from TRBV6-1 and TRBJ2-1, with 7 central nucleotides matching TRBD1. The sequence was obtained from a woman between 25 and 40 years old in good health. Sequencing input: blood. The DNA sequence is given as TGTGCCAGCAATAAGGACAGGTACAATGAGCAGTTCTTC. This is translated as CASNKDRYNEQFF.